What follows are 14 T cell receptor beta chains derived from one specimen sequenced in a study of CD8+CD57+ T cells in acquired aplastic anemia. TCR beta VDJ and CDR3 were profiled, and genomic DNA was the template. Via MiXCR, TCRdb re-called the reads, giving one row per CDR3 protein. The table records a few hundred thousand distinct CDR3 sequences, approximately 80% of them present only once. CD8+CD57+ cell expansion, shown by flow cytometry, had occurred in the patients selected for sequencing. The sample was sorted CD4+, CD8+, or CD8+CD57+ T cells (not recorded which) from PBMCs. These receptor sequences come from a human donor with aplastic anemia.

V usage is TRBV7-9 and J usage is TRBJ2-7, with 7 positions matching TRBD1. Looked up from germline, CDR1 is SEHNR and CDR2 is FQNEAQ (reference sequence). The length of the CDR3 is 18 residues. For the CDR3, the DNA is TGTGCCAGCAGCTTTCGCCCAGCCGGGACAGCCCTTTCCTACGAGCAGTATGTC. This gives the protein CASSFRPAGTALSYEQYV.

This clonotype has more than one count but fewer than ten. The chain joins TRBV10-3 to TRBJ2-5; D possibly uses TRBD1 or TRBD2 (5 bases each). CDR1 and CDR2 from the germline V gene are ENHRY and SYGVKD. Trimming took off 10 bases at V and 1 base at J, with 16 bases between the two ends. This CDR3 is built from 14 residues. The CDR3 DNA follows: TGTGCCACCAGGGCGGGCGGCACCCAAGAGACCCAGTACTTC. This encodes CATRAGGTQETQYF.

In its sample, this clonotype was seen once. The chain carries TRBV7-9 and TRBJ1-2, with D possibly matching TRBD1 (6 bases). Trimming left V 3 bases short and J 14 bases short, with 25 bases between. The CDR3 has 15 residues. In germline, CDR1 is SEHNR, CDR2 FQNEAQ (reference sequence). In DNA, the CDR3 is TGTGCCAGCAGCTTGACCAGGGGTGCTCCCTCGAGCAGTACCTTC. This sequence encodes CASSLTRGAPSSSTF.

For this clonotype: Given the absence of the conserved phenylalanine or tryptophan at the CDR3 end, a read error is likely. The DNA is left out, because the CDR3 cannot be placed on it with certainty; the CDR3 is given as TCRdb lists it. This chain uses TRBV7-8 with TRBJ2-3; the table's D call, TRBD2, was not checked against the DNA. The CDR3 extends over 13 residues, inclusive of both ends. Per germline, CDR1 SGHVS and CDR2 FQNEAQ. CDR3 amino acids: CASSFAGGDDTHY.

Details on this clonotype: The conserved final phenylalanine or tryptophan is absent from the CDR3, which likely points to a read error. The DNA is left out, because the CDR3 cannot be placed on it with certainty; the CDR3 is given as TCRdb lists it. This rearrangement joins TRBV7-8 to TRBJ1-2; the table's D call of TRBD1 was not tested on the DNA. CDR1 SGHVS and CDR2 FQNEAQ come from the germline V gene. 13 amino acids form the CDR3, both terminal residues included. CDR3 sequence: CASSCHPDGTALS.

Comment on this clonotype: Because the CDR3's place on the DNA is in doubt, the DNA is left out and the CDR3 is given as listed by TCRdb. The gene calls are TRBV7-9 and TRBJ2-1. Both ends counted, the CDR3 spans 16 residues. Per germline, CDR1 SEHNR and CDR2 FQNEAQ (reference sequence). The CDR3 is CASSAEGTQYFDPQFF.

In the case of this clonotype: At one boundary the junction diverges from the germline segment, which might be a read error. The chain couples TRBV7-8 to TRBJ2-1, with D maybe TRBD2 (6 bases). The CDR3 has 14 residues. CDR1 is SGHVS and CDR2 is FQNEAQ in the germline V gene. DNA of the CDR3: TGTGCCAGCAGTCTAGCGTCGGTTCCCGATGCGCAGTTTTTC. As protein: CASSLASVPDAQFF.

Points on this clonotype: As the CDR3 is not closed by the conserved phenylalanine or tryptophan, this likely results from a read error. The DNA is omitted, as the CDR3 cannot be located on it reliably, and the CDR3 follows TCRdb's listing. The rearrangement links TRBV7-9 to TRBJ2-4. Germline CDR1 reads SEHNR; CDR2 reads FQNEAQ (reference sequence). The CDR3 is 12 residues long, ends included. This CDR3 reads CASGGDRNGPDL.

This clonotype has a single count. Germline and junction disagree at one end, which may indicate a read error. CDR3 in amino acids: CASSYARGTDAQYF. In DNA form, the CDR3 reads TGTGCCAGCAGCTACGCGCGGGGTACCGATGCGCAGTATTTC. This rearrangement joins TRBV7-2 to TRBJ2-7; perhaps TRBD2 as D (6 bases). The CDR3 length is 14 residues. Per the germline V gene, CDR1 is SGHTA and CDR2 is FQGNSA.

Note on this clonotype: A read error is likely, as this CDR3 ends without the conserved phenylalanine or tryptophan. The DNA is left out, because the CDR3 cannot be placed on it with certainty; the CDR3 is given as TCRdb lists it. The chain carries TRBV7-8 and TRBJ2-3; TRBD1, as called in the table, went unchecked against the DNA. Germline V gene sequence: CDR1 SGHVS, CDR2 FQNEAQ. With termini counted, the CDR3 has 13 amino acids. The CDR3: CASSYDPAGTAHS.

The chain couples TRBV15 to TRBJ2-3, with 11 bases that match TRBD2. Trimming removed 5 bases from V and 2 bases from J; junction bases left unmatched: 9. Looked up from germline, CDR1 is LNHNV and CDR2 is YYDKDF (reference sequence). The CDR3 length is 17 residues. The CDR3 loop is CATSEGTSGEFTDTQYF. CDR3 DNA: TGTGCCACCAGCGAAGGGACTAGCGGAGAGTTCACAGATACGCAGTATTTT. Full variable domain (remainder filled in from reference TRBV15 and TRBJ2-3): DAMVIQNPRYQVTQFGKPVTLSCSQTLNHNVMYWYQQKSSQAPKLLFHYYDKDFNNEADTPDNFQSRRPNTSFCFLDIRSPGLGDTAMYLCATSEGTSGEFTDTQYFGPGTRLTVL.

A single count supports this clonotype. Without the conserved terminal phenylalanine or tryptophan, this CDR3 likely stems from a read error. The DNA is left out, because the CDR3 cannot be placed on it with certainty; the CDR3 is given as TCRdb lists it. The chain joins TRBV2 to TRBJ2-6; the D call of TRBD1 is as the table states it, not checked on the DNA. Germline lookup yields CDR1 SNHLY and CDR2 FYNNEI. The CDR3 totals 16 residues, both ends included. This CDR3 reads CASGHGGTDTQNVLTG.

The rearrangement uses TRBV7-9 and TRBJ1-2; D call uncertain. The V gene lost 4 bases and the J gene lost 12 bases, with 24 bases spanning the gap. There are 15 residues in the CDR3. Germline V gene sequence: CDR1 SEHNR, CDR2 FQNEAQ (reference sequence). The CDR3 spells CASSWGRSANYDDTF. The CDR3 DNA reads TGTGCCAGCAGCTGGGGTAGAAGCGCAAACTACGATGACACCTTC.

The chain joins TRBV11-2 to TRBJ2-5, with D possibly TRBD2 on 6 matching bases. Trimming removed 4 bases from V and 4 bases from J, with 16 bases in between. Looked up from germline, CDR1 is SGHAT and CDR2 is FQNNGV. The CDR3 runs 15 residues. The CDR3 DNA follows: TGTGCCAGCAGCTCTGGCGGAGGGTGGGGAGAGACCCAGTACTTC. Translated, it gives CASSSGGGWGETQYF.